The sequence of this TCR beta chain was determined in a study of blood T cells in healthy people across ages. Per germline, CDR1 KGHSH and CDR2 LQKENI. The CDR3 spans 14 residues. V was trimmed by 2 bases and J by 14 bases, leaving 16 bases between them. Through a sample-barcoded 5' primer and a J-beta primer mix, a second PCR was run for roughly 6 to 12 cycles. Each CDR3 protein is one row after TCRdb ran MiXCR on the 5' RACE reads. The sample lists 600,000 to 1,000,000 distinct CDR3 sequences, 20% to 25% occurring once. Another study also made use of these data, one on T cells of mothers and their children. Turning to that study: The authors identified no persistent microchimeric T cell clones.

The receptor's source is a boy between 10 and 17 years old in good health. Source material: blood. The chain employs TRBV18 and TRBJ1-6, with D tentatively TRBD1 (5 bases). CDR3 region: CASSPGTGDLALHF. The CDR3 DNA sequence: TGTGCCAGCTCACCAGGGACCGGGGATTTGGCCCTCCACTTT.